This T cell receptor beta chain emerged from a study of blood T cell repertoires in COVID-19. Study at large: Acute-phase and convalescent COVID-19 samples originated in the United States, Italy and Spain. T cells, B-cell-depleted T cells, or PBMCs provided the cDNA or gDNA that served as material.

Authors' methods: Amplification with reference gene primers provided the estimates of nucleated cell counts. TCRdb's table, derived via immunoSEQ multiplex PCR, lists solely in-frame clones and lacks some. V and J calls and clone size are copied from that table; D and trimming were computed from the DNA. The sample has more than 100,000 clones; roughly 88% are singletons. CDR3 length: 15 residues. J was trimmed by 1 base and V by 10 bases; bases with no gene match: 8. The germline gives CDR1 MDHEN, CDR2 SYDVKM. The rearrangement links TRBV28 to TRBJ1-5; TRBD1 matches at 9 bases. The TCR comes from a man in his 70s with active COVID-19. Sequencing was carried out using peripheral blood. CDR3 bases: TGTGCCACCCACAGGGGGCGAGGGAGCAATCAGCCCCAGCATTTT. It codes for CATHRGRGSNQPQHF. Full variable domain (outside the CDR3, taken from reference TRBV28 and TRBJ1-5): DVKVTQSSRYLVKRTGEKVFLECVQDMDHENMFWYRQDPGLGLRLIYFSYDVKMKEKGDIPEGYSVSREKKERFSLILESASTNQTSMYLCATHRGRGSNQPQHFGDGTRLSIL.